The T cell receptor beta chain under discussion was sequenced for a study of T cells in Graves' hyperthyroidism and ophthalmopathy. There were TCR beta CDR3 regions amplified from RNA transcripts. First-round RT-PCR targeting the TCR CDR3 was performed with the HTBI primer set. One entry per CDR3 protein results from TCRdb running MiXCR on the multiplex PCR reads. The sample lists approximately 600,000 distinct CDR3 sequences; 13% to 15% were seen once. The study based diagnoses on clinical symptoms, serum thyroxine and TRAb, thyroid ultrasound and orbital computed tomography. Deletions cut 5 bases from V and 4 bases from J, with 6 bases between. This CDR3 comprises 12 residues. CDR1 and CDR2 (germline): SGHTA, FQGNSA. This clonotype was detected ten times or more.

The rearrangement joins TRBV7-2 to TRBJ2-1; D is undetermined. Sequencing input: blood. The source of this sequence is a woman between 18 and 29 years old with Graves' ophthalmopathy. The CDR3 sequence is CASSVNYNEQFF. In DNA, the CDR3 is TGTGCCAGCAGCGTGAATTACAATGAGCAGTTCTTC.